Below, 7 T cell receptor beta chains from the same sample are listed, as sequenced in a study of T cell changes during pregnancy in multiple sclerosis. This table comes from immunoSEQ multiplex PCR, and its TCRdb copy is limited to in-frame clones, with some not included. The sample lists around 130,000 clones, over 85% seen once, with 6.2% in the top ten. This material consisted of peripheral blood, taken before pregnancy. The receptor source for this set is a female donor with multiple sclerosis, enrolled in a pregnancy study.

Of note for this clone: Other DNA sequences in this sample translate to the same CDR3. V is TRBV9 and J is TRBJ2-2; TRBD1 aligns across 7 bases. The CDR3 totals 15 residues. V shed 2 bases and J 2 bases; nucleotides not matched to a gene: 3. Germline CDR1 and CDR2: SGDLS and YYNGEE. CDR3 sequence (DNA): TGTGCCAGCAGCGTCCGACAGGGAAACACCGGGGAGCTGTTTTTT. The encoded protein is CASSVRQGNTGELFF. Variable domain in full (rest from reference TRBV9 and TRBJ2-2): DSGVTQTPKHLITATGQRVTLRCSPRSGDLSVYWYQQSLDQGLQFLIQYYNGEERAKGNILERFSAQQFPDLHSELNLSSLELGDSALYFCASSVRQGNTGELFFGEGSRLTVL.

V usage is TRBV28 and J usage is TRBJ2-7; TRBD1 matches 9 bases. Germline V gene lookup returns CDR1 MDHEN and CDR2 SYDVKM. The junction had 5 bases not matched to a gene; V was cut back by 6 bases and J by 2 bases. The CDR3 consists of 14 residues. CDR3 region: CASRTGTGTYEQYF. CDR3 in DNA: TGTGCCAGCAGGACCGGGACAGGGACCTACGAGCAGTACTTC.

The chain uses TRBV18 and TRBJ1-5; TRBD1 agrees at 8 bases. Per the germline V gene, CDR1 is KGHSH and CDR2 is LQKENI. The J segment lost 0 bases and the V segment lost 4 bases, leaving 2 bases of the junction unmatched. The CDR3 runs 15 residues. The CDR3 DNA is TGTGCCAGCTCACGGACAGGGTATAGCAATCAGCCCCAGCATTTT. Its protein product is CASSRTGYSNQPQHF.

The chain couples TRBV28 to TRBJ1-5; 9 positions agree with TRBD1. Trimming took 6 bases from V and 4 from J; bases not matched to a gene: 4. The CDR3 covers 14 residues. The germline gives CDR1 MDHEN, CDR2 SYDVKM. In DNA form, the CDR3 reads TGTGCCAGCAGAGACGACAGGGGGAATCAGCCCCAGCATTTT. This translates into CASRDDRGNQPQHF.

The genes are TRBV11-2 and TRBJ2-7; the D is unclear. Trimming shortened V by 5 bases and J by 0 bases, and 14 bases separated the two germline ends. The CDR3 runs to 15 residues. Germline assignment: CDR1 SGHAT and CDR2 FQNNGV. CDR3 protein: CASSTGSDSSYEQYF. The CDR3 DNA follows: TGTGCCAGCAGCACCGGGTCAGACTCCTCCTACGAGCAGTACTTC.

The rearrangement uses TRBV4-2 and TRBJ2-2; 9 nucleotides align to TRBD1. This CDR3 comprises 17 residues. After removal of 2 bases from V and 2 bases from J, the junction contained 6 bases not matched to a gene. CDR1 is LGHNA, CDR2 YNFKEQ, per germline. The CDR3 coding sequence is TGTGCCAGCAGCCAACCCAGGACAGGGGACAACACCGGGGAGCTGTTTTTT. Translation: CASSQPRTGDNTGELFF.

CDR3 sequence reads: CASSPGSEAFF. Written as DNA, the CDR3 is TGTGCCAGCAGCCCGGGAAGCGAAGCTTTCTTT. The V gene is TRBV7-9, the J gene TRBJ1-1, with D unclear. Germline V gene data show CDR1 as SEHNR and CDR2 as FQNEAQ (reference sequence). Trimming took off 5 bases at V and 8 bases at J, with 9 bases between the two ends. The length of the CDR3 is 11 residues.